The clone carrying this T cell receptor beta chain was seen repeatedly, ten times or more. No antigen is known for it. TCRdb re-derived calls from the 5' RACE reads in MiXCR, one entry per CDR3 protein. Of about 67,000 distinct CDR3 sequences listed, around a tenth are singletons. These data come from a study of early T cells in non-severe SARS-CoV-2 infection. Findings and limits, study-wide: Reliance on VDJdb matching favored anti-spike CD8 responses; private and CD4 specificities were missed.

This TCR was sampled from an adult who was a healthcare worker with PCR-confirmed SARS-CoV-2 infection or an uninfected control (not recorded which). The material sequenced was whole blood.

The CDR3 reads CASLTVSNQPQHF. DNA of the CDR3: TGTGCCAGCCTAACGGTGAGCAATCAGCCCCAGCATTTT. The V gene is TRBV9, the J gene TRBJ1-5; D gene uncertain. The CDR3 is made up of 13 amino acids. V was cut by 7 bases and J by 1 base, with 9 bases left in between. The V gene's germline CDR1 is SGDLS and CDR2 YYNGEE.